Reported below is one T cell receptor (beta chain). Its antigen is unknown. Base qualities are not recorded, but no much larger clone differs from it by a single base. Whole blood was collected in K2EDTA tubes by collaborating institutions according to the institutions' own protocols. Collaborator samples were shipped for TCRbeta analysis as frozen whole blood, isolated PBMCs, or DNA extracted from either sample type. This record belongs to a study of blood T cell repertoires in COVID-19 (dated by TCRdb to 2020 to 2021). About the full investigation: The collaborator samples originated in the United States, Italy and Spain and spanned the acute and convalescent phases of COVID-19. A freely available public database, intended as a resource for researchers studying the immune response to SARS-CoV-2, is where the repertoires were released. The sample metadata nearly always contained a de-identified subject ID, COVID-19 status, age in years and sex. HLA class I and class II types, where available, came from metadata supplied by the sample provider rather than from assay-based typing. Samples were obtained from the ongoing ImmuneRACE study (first 160 participants) and from some 1,200 subjects provided by 6 global collaborators. The prospective study material was composed of cDNA or gDNA derived from T cells, B-cell-depleted T cells, or PBMCs. Subjects who had been exposed to COVID-19, were actively infected with it, or had recovered from it provided the deeply sampled blood TCRbeta repertoires that made up the dataset.

Broader findings and caveats from the paper: The amount of clinical and demographic metadata varied by source and participant and was provided uncurated.

The germline V gene gives CDR1 as SGDLS and CDR2 as YYNGEE. The CDR3 runs 15 amino acids, cysteine and phenylalanine included. The read is trimmed to its CDR3 DNA, 45 bases read in frame from base 1. Unmatched junction bases come to 4, with V trimmed by 1 base and J by 3 bases. TCRbeta CDR3 regions were amplified from genomic DNA using the immunoSEQ Assay, a bias-controlled multiplex PCR. In the source study's methods: Within the assay, amplification of reference gene primers was used to estimate how many nucleated cells each sample contained. Sequence reads were collapsed and filtered to measure the absolute abundance of every unique TCRbeta CDR3 rearrangement. For each sample, productive Simpson clonality was calculated as the square root of Simpson's diversity index over productive rearrangements. The clones in this table, taken by TCRdb from immuneACCESS, are in-frame only. Not every clone is retained; where verified, under half of the shortfall comes from an unresolved V gene, and the cause of the rest is unknown. The DNA gave D and trimming, while V, J and clone size come from that table. The sample table contains 35,000 to 55,000 clones; only one count was recorded for 90% of them. Around 5% of the sample is held by the ten biggest clonotypes.

Here the chain combines TRBV9 and TRBJ2-7, with 10 bases aligning to TRBD1. Sequencing used peripheral blood. This receptor was obtained from a human donor in a cohort sampled during active COVID-19. The sequenced DNA: TGTGCCAGCAGCGTAAAAGGACAGGGGGGCTACGAGCAGTACTTC. This encodes CASSVKGQGGYEQYF.